A single sample is the source of the 30 T cell receptor beta chains below, sequenced in a study of beta chain features in type 1 diabetes. Study-level findings and limits: All four CD4+ subsets of Type 1 diabetes patients contained TCRB CDR3s that were moderately but significantly shorter.

cDNA synthesis used the whole RNA isolate, giving expressed TCRB sequences. Sequencing used immunoSEQ multiplex PCR; TCRdb keeps in-frame clones, though not all of them. Here the sample spans roughly 700,000 clones, about an eighth being singletons. These receptors are not linked to any known antigen. The sequenced material came from naive CD4+ T cells from blood. The source of these receptors is a man aged 18 to 35 with type 1 diabetes.

The V gene is TRBV29-1, the J gene TRBJ2-1; D not resolved. The CDR3 is made up of 11 amino acids. Germline lookup yields CDR1 SQVTM and CDR2 ANQGSEA. V was trimmed by 4 bases and J by 9 bases, leaving 10 bases between them. The CDR3 nucleotides are TGCAGCGTTGCCCCGGGCCGTGAGCAGTTCTTC. Translation gives CSVAPGREQFF.

This clone was observed a few times. This chain uses TRBV27 with TRBJ2-7, with D perhaps matching TRBD2 (6 bases). In germline, CDR1 is MNHEY, CDR2 SMNVEV (reference sequence). Trimming cost V 4 bases and J 1 base, with 17 bases left between them. The CDR3 is 16 residues long. This chain's CDR3 is CASSSLSGTSSYEQYF. The CDR3 bases are TGTGCCAGCAGTTCTCTCTCCGGGACTTCTTCCTACGAGCAGTACTTC.

This clone was counted between two and nine times. The V gene is TRBV30, the J gene TRBJ2-3; the D is unclear. V lost 0 bases to trimming and J lost 2 bases, with 9 bases between them. Germline CDR1 reads GTSNPN; CDR2 reads SVGIG (reference sequence). The CDR3 contains 14 residues. Here the CDR3 DNA reads TGTGCCTGGAGTGTATATACAGTCACAGATACGCAGTATTTT. Translating gives CAWSVYTVTDTQYF.

The rearrangement links TRBV6-6 to TRBJ1-5, with TRBD1 matching over 8 bases. V was clipped by 7 bases and J by 7 bases; unmatched bases: 6. Germline-derived CDR1 and CDR2 are MNHNY and SVGAGI (reference sequence). This CDR3 spans 13 amino acids. CDR3 nucleotides: TGTGCCAGCAATGGACAGGGCTCCCAGCCCCAGCATTTT. This sequence encodes CASNGQGSQPQHF.

This clone was detected a few times. Written as DNA, the CDR3 is TGTGCCAGCAGCCGGTCGACCAGTCCTAGCACAGATACGCAGTATTTT. This sequence encodes CASSRSTSPSTDTQYF. The rearrangement links TRBV5-4 to TRBJ2-3; D is uncertain. CDR3 size: 16 residues. CDR1 is SGHNT, CDR2 YYREEE, per germline (reference sequence). Trimming shortened V by 4 bases and J by 0 bases, and 15 bases separated the two germline ends.

The chain links TRBV28 to TRBJ2-4; D is ambiguous. Trimming removed 7 bases from V and 0 bases from J, with 10 bases in between. This CDR3 has 14 amino acids. Per germline, CDR1 MDHEN and CDR2 SYDVKM. CDR3: CASTWSVAKNIQYF. The CDR3 bases are TGTGCCAGCACCTGGTCGGTAGCCAAAAACATTCAGTACTTC.

The chain links TRBV7-9 to TRBJ2-5, with TRBD2 identical over 11 bases. The CDR3 length is 15 residues. After removal of 5 bases from V and 1 base from J, the junction contained 3 bases not matched to a gene. Germline values: CDR1 SEHNR, CDR2 FQNEAQ (reference sequence). CDR3 coding DNA: TGTGCCAGCAGCAAGGGACTAGCGGTCCAAGAGACCCAGTACTTC. Translation: CASSKGLAVQETQYF.

This clone appeared a few times. The chain uses TRBV27 and TRBJ2-7, with D maybe TRBD1 (5 bases). This CDR3 is built from 13 residues. From germline, CDR1 is MNHEY and CDR2 SMNVEV (reference sequence). The V gene lost 0 bases and the J gene lost 7 bases, with 10 bases spanning the gap. The CDR3 loop is CASSLSGQGEQYF. The CDR3 DNA sequence: TGTGCCAGCAGTTTATCGGGGCAGGGTGAGCAGTACTTC.

This clone was found a few times. Additional DNA sequences in this sample encode the identical CDR3. The chain is built from TRBV29-1 and TRBJ1-1, with TRBD1 matching over 9 bases. The CDR3 spans 13 residues. From germline, CDR1 is SQVTM and CDR2 ANQGSEA. V lost 6 bases to trimming and J lost 2 bases; unmatched junction nucleotides: 4. The CDR3 DNA reads TGCAGCGTGGAGGGACAGGGCAACACTGAAGCTTTCTTT. Its protein product is CSVEGQGNTEAFF.

The V call is TRBV29-1, the J call TRBJ1-2; TRBD1 matches at 9 bases. This CDR3 is built from 12 residues. Germline V lookup: CDR1 SQVTM, CDR2 ANQGSEA. With V trimmed by 7 bases and J by 7 bases, 7 bases remained unmatched. The CDR3 loop reads CSGGQGGLGYTF. The CDR3, as DNA: TGCAGCGGGGGACAGGGAGGTCTTGGCTACACCTTC.

This clone came up a few times. The V call is TRBV10-3, the J call TRBJ1-4, with D perhaps matching TRBD1 (5 bases). Germline V gives CDR1 ENHRY, CDR2 SYGVKD. The CDR3 is 15 amino acids. With 6 bases removed from V and 3 bases from J, the gap between germline ends came to 14 bases. DNA for the CDR3: TGTGCCATCAGATTGGGCGACAGCCCTAATGAAAAACTGTTTTTT. Amino acids: CAIRLGDSPNEKLFF.

A few counts support this clone. The chain joins TRBV30 to TRBJ2-3; D is perhaps TRBD2 (7 bases). The CDR3 loop spans 15 amino acids. Trimming removed 0 bases from V and 10 bases from J, with 20 bases in between. The germline CDR1 and CDR2 sequences are GTSNPN and SVGIG (reference sequence). The DNA of the CDR3 is TGTGCCTGGAGTGTACTGTTGGGGGGGCCAGGGTCGCAGTATTTT. It translates to CAWSVLLGGPGSQYF.

The gene calls are TRBV9 and TRBJ1-2; no firm D call. The germline V and J ends were trimmed by 0 bases and 5 bases, with 20 bases remaining between them. The length of the CDR3 is 17 residues. Germline CDR1 and CDR2: SGDLS and YYNGEE. This CDR3 is CASSVVQALDWAYGYTF. DNA of the CDR3: TGTGCCAGCAGCGTAGTGCAGGCCCTCGATTGGGCGTATGGCTACACCTTC.

V usage is TRBV10-2 and J usage is TRBJ1-5, with 7 nucleotides matching TRBD1. After removal of 8 bases from V and 3 bases from J, the junction contained 4 bases not matched to a gene. Germline CDR1 WSHSY, CDR2 SAAADI. The CDR3 sequence is 13 residues long. CDR3 residues: CASGDSNNQPQHF. Here the CDR3 DNA reads TGCGCCAGCGGGGACAGTAACAATCAGCCCCAGCATTTT.

The rearrangement links TRBV7-6 to TRBJ2-1, with TRBD2 matching 11 bases. CDR1 is SGHVS, CDR2 FNYEAQ, per germline. V trimming: 0 bases; J trimming: 4 bases; junction bases outside the gene matches: 2. The CDR3 loop spans 16 amino acids. CDR3 loop: CASSLAGTSGYNEQFF. The CDR3 nucleotides read TGTGCCAGCAGCTTAGCGGGGACTAGCGGATACAATGAGCAGTTCTTC.

This clone was counted a single time. The chain carries TRBV27 and TRBJ1-1; 7 bases agree with TRBD1. The V and J ends lost 5 bases and 0 bases, in that order; junction bases with no gene match: 6. CDR3 length equals 15 residues. Germline values: CDR1 MNHEY, CDR2 SMNVEV (reference sequence). The CDR3 nucleotides are TGTGCCAGCAGTGATCCCGGGACAGTGAACACTGAAGCTTTCTTT. This translates into CASSDPGTVNTEAFF.

The sample holds a few counts of this clone. V usage is TRBV5-1 and J usage is TRBJ1-6; D gene ambiguous. Germline V lookup: CDR1 SGHRS, CDR2 YFSETQ. The V end lost 0 bases, the J end lost 10 bases, and 11 bases lay between the germline ends. CDR3 length equals 14 residues. The CDR3 loop reads CASSLGDKGSPLHF. DNA for the CDR3: TGCGCCAGCAGCTTGGGTGACAAAGGATCACCCCTCCACTTT. The full variable domain, completed using reference TRBV5-1 and TRBJ1-6, is KAGVTQTPRYLIKTRGQQVTLSCSPISGHRSVSWYQQTPGQGLQFLFEYFSETQRNKGNFPGRFSGRQFSNSRSEMNVSTLELGDSALYLCASSLGDKGSPLHFGNGTRLTVT.

The genes are TRBV27 and TRBJ1-5, with a weak D call TRBD1 (6 bases). Trimming pared 5 bases from V and 0 bases from J, leaving 11 bases between. Germline V lookup: CDR1 MNHEY, CDR2 SMNVEV (reference sequence). The CDR3 extends over 15 amino acids. This CDR3 reads CASSPQGYSNQPQHF. The CDR3 nucleotides read TGTGCCAGCAGTCCTCAGGGGTATAGCAATCAGCCCCAGCATTTT.

This clone has a handful of counts. DNA of the CDR3: TGCAGCGTTCGAGACAGGGATAACTACAATGAGCAGTTCTTC. Amino acid sequence: CSVRDRDNYNEQFF. The chain recombines TRBV29-1 with TRBJ2-1; 7 nucleotides match TRBD1. The CDR3 loop spans 14 amino acids. The junction had 7 bases not matched to a gene; V was cut back by 5 bases and J by 3 bases. CDR1 and CDR2 from the germline V gene are SQVTM and ANQGSEA.

This clone occurred a few times. The chain employs TRBV5-1 and TRBJ2-4, with D maybe TRBD1 (5 bases). The CDR3 length is 16 residues. Trimming cost V 0 bases and J 1 base, with 11 bases left between them. Germline CDR1 SGHRS, CDR2 YFSETQ. DNA for the CDR3: TGCGCCAGCAGCTTGGGGCAGGGATCGGCCAAAAACATTCAGTACTTC. It yields the protein CASSLGQGSAKNIQYF.

V usage is TRBV6-1 and J usage is TRBJ2-1, with TRBD2 matching 14 bases. With V trimmed by 6 bases and J by 5 bases, 0 bases remained unmatched. The CDR3 covers 14 residues. CDR1 MNHNS and CDR2 SASEGT come from the germline V gene. This CDR3 reads CASRGLAGDNEQFF. DNA of the CDR3: TGTGCCAGCAGGGGACTAGCGGGGGACAATGAGCAGTTCTTC.

The sample holds a few counts of this clone. The chain links TRBV7-3 to TRBJ2-3; possibly TRBD2 for D (5 bases). This CDR3 is 14 amino acids long. From germline, CDR1 is SGHTA and CDR2 FQGTGA. V dropped 3 bases and J dropped 0 bases, with 7 bases sitting between them. CDR3 sequence (DNA): TGTGCCAGCAGCTTGACGGGGAGCACAGATACGCAGTATTTT. It yields the protein CASSLTGSTDTQYF.

This clone was seen only a few times. Other DNA variants within this sample encode the same CDR3. The CDR3 sequence is CASSYGGGNTDTQYF. The CDR3, as DNA: TGTGCCAGCAGTTACGGAGGGGGCAACACAGATACGCAGTATTTT. The gene calls are TRBV6-5 and TRBJ2-3; D may be TRBD1 (7 bases). V lost 2 bases to trimming and J lost 2 bases, with 11 bases between them. This CDR3 has 15 amino acids. CDR1 and CDR2 (germline): MNHEY, SVGAGI.

Written as DNA, the CDR3 is TGCAGCGTTGGGGCGCCCTCCTACGAGCAGTACTTC. It codes for CSVGAPSYEQYF. The chain employs TRBV29-1 and TRBJ2-7; no clear D gene. Per the germline V gene, CDR1 is SQVTM and CDR2 is ANQGSEA. The length of the CDR3 is 12 residues. Trimming shortened V by 4 bases and J by 0 bases, and 7 bases separated the two germline ends.

The chain is built from TRBV7-3 and TRBJ2-2; D might be TRBD1 (5 bases). V lost 5 bases and J lost 0, with 10 bases in between. Germline-derived CDR1 and CDR2 are SGHTA and FQGTGA. This CDR3 region has 15 residues. Here the CDR3 reads CASSPQGSNTGELFF. CDR3 bases: TGTGCCAGCAGCCCCCAGGGTTCGAACACCGGGGAGCTGTTTTTT. The whole variable domain, remainder taken from reference TRBV7-3 and TRBJ2-2, is GAGVSQTPSNKVTEKGKYVELRCDPISGHTALYWYRQSLGQGPEFLIYFQGTGAADDSGLPNDRFFAVRPEGSVSTLKIQRTERGDSAVYLCASSPQGSNTGELFFGEGSRLTVL.

As concerns this clone: The junction differs from germline at one of its ends, possibly a read error. V and J are TRBV5-4 and TRBJ2-5; 8 bases agree with TRBD2. From germline, CDR1 is SGHNT and CDR2 YYREEE (reference sequence). The length of the CDR3 is 15 residues. CDR3 DNA: TGCGCCAGCAGCTTTCGCAGCGGGGGCTTGGAGACCCAGTACTTC. It specifies CASSFRSGGLETQYF.

The V call is TRBV6-6, the J call TRBJ1-5, with a possible D match to TRBD1 (5 bases). The V gene's germline CDR1 is MNHNY and CDR2 SVGAGI (reference sequence). V lost 5 bases and J 0 bases, leaving 8 bases between the germline ends. The CDR3 length is 14 residues. This chain's CDR3 is CASSRQLSNQPQHF. CDR3 in DNA: TGTGCCAGCAGTAGACAGCTTAGCAATCAGCCCCAGCATTTT.

This clone came up a few times. The identical CDR3 is also encoded by other nucleotide sequences in the sample. V usage is TRBV7-2 and J usage is TRBJ1-2; the match to TRBD1 covers 9 bases. V trimming: 5 bases; J trimming: 5 bases; junction bases outside the gene matches: 3. The germline V gene has CDR1 SGHTA and CDR2 FQGNSA. This CDR3 spans 13 amino acids. CDR3 protein: CASSPGQGYGYTF. The CDR3 coding sequence is TGTGCCAGCAGCCCTGGACAGGGGTATGGCTACACCTTC.

This clone occurred a few times. The chain has TRBV5-1 and TRBJ2-3, with 9 nucleotides matching TRBD1. The V gene's germline CDR1 is SGHRS and CDR2 YFSETQ. CDR3 length: 15 residues. With 5 bases clipped from V and 2 bases from J, the junction kept 6 bases outside the gene matches. The CDR3 coding sequence is TGCGCCAGCAGATTCGGGACAGGGCTCACAGATACGCAGTATTTT. This codes for CASRFGTGLTDTQYF.

The V and J genes are TRBV4-1 and TRBJ1-2, with 10 positions matching TRBD1. CDR1 and CDR2 (germline): MGHRA, YSYEKL. V shed 2 bases, J shed 6 bases, and the junction held 12 bases outside the gene matches. CDR3 length: 17 residues. The CDR3 bases are TGCGCCAGCAGCCAACCTAAAGACAGGGGGCATAGGAATGGCTACACCTTC. It specifies CASSQPKDRGHRNGYTF.